Listed below are T cell receptor beta chains from one sample, sequenced in a study of OX40 agonist ivuxolimab in advanced cancers. Sequencing used immunoSEQ multiplex PCR; TCRdb keeps in-frame clones, though not all of them. The repertoire has approximately 61,000 clones, 75% to 90% of them found once; the top ten carry 0.95% to 1.5%. The sample here was CD4+ or CD8+ T cells sorted from blood, taken in a trial of the OX40 agonist ivuxolimab. Every receptor here comes from an adult with an advanced solid tumor such as melanoma, head and neck, liver or kidney cancer. Each CDR3 is given without its conserved first and last residue.

TRBJ1-2 TRBV14 ASSRDINYGYT
TRBJ1-4 TRBV18 ASSPDRVTEKLF
TRBJ1-1 TRBV30 AWTRSASEAF
TRBJ1-4 TRBV4-3 ASSQESRRAEKLF
TRBJ2-3 TRBV4-1 ASSLDPNPDTQY
TRBJ1-1 TRBV6-6 ASSYRRGDTEAF
TRBJ1-5 TRBV28 ASGPFRNQPQH
TRBJ2-2 TRBV7-3 ASSATGADTGELF
TRBJ2-7 TRBV7-2 ASSLKLTGAYEQY
TRBJ1-2 TRBV28 ASNEGTDGYT
TRBJ1-1 TRBV29-1 SVESQRNTEAF
TRBJ1-2 TRBV5-4 ASSSGPGQGHGYT
TRBJ2-3 TRBV11-3 ASSPWTGADTQY
TRBJ1-2 TRBV14 ASSPSRAVYGYT
TRBJ1-1 TRBV6-5 ASSYDTEAF
TRBJ1-2 TRBV7-8 ASSLMSGAGYT
TRBJ2-1 TRBV7-9 ASSLVQAFDEQF
TRBJ1-2 TRBV11-2 ASSLAPLTGYGYT
TRBJ2-4 TRBV12-5 ASGLVGSEVQY
TRBJ1-1 TRBV30 AWSGNVGTEAF
TRBJ1-5 TRBV6-1 ASTTVRQPQH
TRBJ2-3 TRBV29-1 SVGRGLGGDTQY
TRBJ1-3 TRBV18 ASSPPARSGNTIY
TRBJ2-3 TRBV10-3 AIALTDTDTQY
TRBJ2-7 TRBV7-6 ASSSTRLSEQY
TRBJ2-5 TRBV7-2 ASSSGAHQETQY
TRBJ2-3 TRBV4-1 ASSQVQGWTDTQY
TRBJ1-1 TRBV5-1 ASSLEVRGNTEAF
TRBJ1-2 TRBV9 ASTLLPGGGRINYGYT
TRBJ1-1 TRBV5-5 ASSAQGSVITEAF
TRBJ1-4 TRBV5-5 ASSPLEGTNEKLF
TRBJ1-1 TRBV19 ASSLRFLRGTEAF
TRBJ2-7 TRBV7-2 ASSPDRAFLY
TRBJ2-2 TRBV11-2 ASSPGQMNTGELF
TRBJ1-1 TRBV6-5 ASRDHEGHTEAF